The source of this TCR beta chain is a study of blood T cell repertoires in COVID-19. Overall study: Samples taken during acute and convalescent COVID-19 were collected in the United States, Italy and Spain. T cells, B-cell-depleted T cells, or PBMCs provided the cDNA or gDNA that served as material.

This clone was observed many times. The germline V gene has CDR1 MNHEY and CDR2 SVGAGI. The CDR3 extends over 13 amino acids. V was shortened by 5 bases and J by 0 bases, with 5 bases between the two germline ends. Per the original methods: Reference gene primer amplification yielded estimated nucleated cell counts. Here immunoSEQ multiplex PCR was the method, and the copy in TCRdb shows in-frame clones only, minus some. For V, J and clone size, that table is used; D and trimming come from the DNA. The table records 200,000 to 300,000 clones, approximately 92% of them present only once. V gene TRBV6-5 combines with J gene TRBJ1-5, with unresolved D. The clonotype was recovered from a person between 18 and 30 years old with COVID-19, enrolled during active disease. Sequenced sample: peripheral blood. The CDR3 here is CASSLVSNQPQHF. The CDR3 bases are TGTGCCAGCAGTCTAGTTAGCAATCAGCCCCAGCATTTT.